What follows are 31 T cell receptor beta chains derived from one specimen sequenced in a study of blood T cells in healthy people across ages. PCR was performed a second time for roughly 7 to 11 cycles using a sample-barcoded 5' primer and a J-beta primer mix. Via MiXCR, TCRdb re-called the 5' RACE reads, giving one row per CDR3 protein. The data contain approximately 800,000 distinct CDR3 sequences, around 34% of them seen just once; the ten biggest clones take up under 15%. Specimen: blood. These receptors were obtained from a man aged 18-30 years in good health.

The CDR3 is CATSRERGITEAFF. The CDR3 DNA is TGTGCCACCAGCAGAGAGAGAGGGATCACTGAAGCTTTCTTT. The gene calls are TRBV15 and TRBJ1-1; no definite D call. Looked up from germline, CDR1 is LNHNV and CDR2 is YYDKDF (reference sequence). This CDR3 contains 14 residues. V shed 0 bases and J shed 4 bases, with 9 bases lying between them.

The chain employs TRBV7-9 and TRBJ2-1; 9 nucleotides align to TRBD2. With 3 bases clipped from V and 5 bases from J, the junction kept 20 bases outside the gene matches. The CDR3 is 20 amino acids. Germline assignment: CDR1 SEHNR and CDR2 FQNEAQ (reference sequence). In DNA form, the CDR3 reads TGTGCCAGCAGCTTTACCCCTCGACTAGCGGAAGCCTCTAAGGACAATGAGCAGTTCTTC. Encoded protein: CASSFTPRLAEASKDNEQFF. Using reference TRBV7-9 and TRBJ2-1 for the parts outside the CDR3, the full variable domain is DTGVSQNPRHKITKRGQNVTFRCDPISEHNRLYWYRQTLGQGPEFLTYFQNEAQLEKSRLLSDRFSAERPKGSFSTLEIQRTEQGDSAMYLCASSFTPRLAEASKDNEQFFGPGTRLTVL.

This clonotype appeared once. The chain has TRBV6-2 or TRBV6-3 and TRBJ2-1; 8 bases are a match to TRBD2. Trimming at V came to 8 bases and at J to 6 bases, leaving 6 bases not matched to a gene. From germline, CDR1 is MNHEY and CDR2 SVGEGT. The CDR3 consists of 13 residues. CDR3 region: CASGGGRVNEQFF. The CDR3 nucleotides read TGTGCCAGCGGCGGGGGGCGTGTCAATGAGCAGTTCTTC.

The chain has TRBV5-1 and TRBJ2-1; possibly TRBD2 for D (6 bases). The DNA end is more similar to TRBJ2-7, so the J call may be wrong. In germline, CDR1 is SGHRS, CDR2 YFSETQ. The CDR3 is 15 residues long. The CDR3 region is CASSYLGDSYNEQYF. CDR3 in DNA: TGCGCCAGCAGCTATCTAGGGGACTCCTACAATGAGCAGTACTTC.

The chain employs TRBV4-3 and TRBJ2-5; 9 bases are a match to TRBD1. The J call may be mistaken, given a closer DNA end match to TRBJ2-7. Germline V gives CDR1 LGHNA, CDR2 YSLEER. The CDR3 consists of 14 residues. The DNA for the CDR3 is TGCGCCAGCAGCCAAGGAGGGACAGGGTACGAGCAGTACTTC. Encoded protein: CASSQGGTGYEQYF.

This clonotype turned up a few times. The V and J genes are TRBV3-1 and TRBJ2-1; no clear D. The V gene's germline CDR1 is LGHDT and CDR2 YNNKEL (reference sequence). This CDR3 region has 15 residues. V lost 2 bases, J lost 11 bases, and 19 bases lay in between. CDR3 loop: CASSQQRDLGVQQFF. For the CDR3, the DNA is TGTGCCAGCAGCCAACAAAGGGATTTGGGCGTGCAGCAGTTCTTC.

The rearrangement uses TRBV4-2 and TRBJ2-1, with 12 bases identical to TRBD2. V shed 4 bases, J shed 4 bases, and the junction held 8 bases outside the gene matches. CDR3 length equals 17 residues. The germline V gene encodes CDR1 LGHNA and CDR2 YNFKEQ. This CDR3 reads CASSLRTSGAGYNEQFF. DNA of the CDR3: TGTGCCAGCAGCCTTCGGACTAGCGGGGCCGGATACAATGAGCAGTTCTTC.

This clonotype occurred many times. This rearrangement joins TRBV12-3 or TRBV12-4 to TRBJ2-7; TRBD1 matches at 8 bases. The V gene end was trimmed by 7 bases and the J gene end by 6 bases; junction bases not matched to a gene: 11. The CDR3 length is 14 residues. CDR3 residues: CASTAGGLRSEQYF. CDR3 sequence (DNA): TGTGCCAGCACCGCAGGGGGCCTTAGATCCGAGCAGTACTTC.

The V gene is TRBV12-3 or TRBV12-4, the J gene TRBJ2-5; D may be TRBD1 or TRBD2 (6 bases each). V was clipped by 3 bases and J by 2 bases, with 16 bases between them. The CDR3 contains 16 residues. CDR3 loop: CASSLRSAGTQETQYF. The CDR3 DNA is TGTGCCAGCAGTTTGCGTTCCGCGGGGACACAAGAGACCCAGTACTTC.

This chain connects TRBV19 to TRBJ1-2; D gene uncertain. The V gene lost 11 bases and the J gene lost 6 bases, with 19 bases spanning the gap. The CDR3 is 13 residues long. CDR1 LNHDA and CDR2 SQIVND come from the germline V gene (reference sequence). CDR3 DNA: TGTGCCCCGCCCGGATCCAAAAAACATGGCTACACCTTC. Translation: CAPPGSKKHGYTF. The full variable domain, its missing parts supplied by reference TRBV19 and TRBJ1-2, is DGGITQSPKYLFRKEGQNVTLSCEQNLNHDAMYWYRQDPGQGLRLIYYSQIVNDFQKGDIAEGYSVSREKKESFPLTVTSAQKNPTAFYLCAPPGSKKHGYTFGSGTRLTVV.

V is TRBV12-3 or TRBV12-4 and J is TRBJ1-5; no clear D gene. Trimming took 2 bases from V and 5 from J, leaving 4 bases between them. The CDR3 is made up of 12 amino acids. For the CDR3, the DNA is TGTGCCAGCAGTTTAATGGATCAGCCCCAGCATTTT. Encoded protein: CASSLMDQPQHF.

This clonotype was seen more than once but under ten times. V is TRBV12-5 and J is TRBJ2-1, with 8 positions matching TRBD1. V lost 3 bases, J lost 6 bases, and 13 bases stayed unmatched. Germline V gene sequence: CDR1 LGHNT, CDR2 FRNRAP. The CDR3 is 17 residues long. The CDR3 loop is CASGLRAGGSAGNEQFF. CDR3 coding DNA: TGTGCTAGTGGTTTACGGGCAGGGGGCTCGGCGGGCAATGAGCAGTTCTTC.

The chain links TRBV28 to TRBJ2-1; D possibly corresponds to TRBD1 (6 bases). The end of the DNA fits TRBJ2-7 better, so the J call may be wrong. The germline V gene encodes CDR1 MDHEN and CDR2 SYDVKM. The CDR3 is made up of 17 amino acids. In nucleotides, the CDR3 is TGTGCCAGCAGTTTTTCCAGGGGTTCGAGCTCCTACAATGAGCAGTACTTC. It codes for CASSFSRGSSSYNEQYF.

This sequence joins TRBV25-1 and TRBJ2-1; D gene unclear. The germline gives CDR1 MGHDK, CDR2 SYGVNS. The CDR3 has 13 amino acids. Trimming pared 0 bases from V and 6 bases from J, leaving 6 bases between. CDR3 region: CASSEYGPNEQFF. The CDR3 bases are TGTGCCAGCAGTGAATATGGCCCCAATGAGCAGTTCTTC.

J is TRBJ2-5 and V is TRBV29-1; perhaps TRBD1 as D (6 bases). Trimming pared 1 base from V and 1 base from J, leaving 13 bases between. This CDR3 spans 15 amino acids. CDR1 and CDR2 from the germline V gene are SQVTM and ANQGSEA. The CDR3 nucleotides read TGCAGCGTTGAAGCCCCGGGCAGGGGCCAAGAGACCCAGTACTTC. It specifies CSVEAPGRGQETQYF.

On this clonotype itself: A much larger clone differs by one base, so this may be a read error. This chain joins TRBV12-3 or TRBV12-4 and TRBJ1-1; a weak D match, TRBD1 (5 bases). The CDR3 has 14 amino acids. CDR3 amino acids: CVSSLGTVNTEAFF. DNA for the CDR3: TGTGTCAGCAGTCTCGGGACGGTGAACACTGAAGCTTTCTTT.

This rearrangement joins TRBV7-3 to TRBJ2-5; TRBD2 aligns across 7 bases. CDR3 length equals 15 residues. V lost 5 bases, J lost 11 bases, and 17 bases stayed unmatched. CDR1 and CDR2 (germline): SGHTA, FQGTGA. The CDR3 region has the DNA TGTGCCAGCAGCCGAAAAGCCGGGACTACGAATGAGCAGTACTTC. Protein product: CASSRKAGTTNEQYF.

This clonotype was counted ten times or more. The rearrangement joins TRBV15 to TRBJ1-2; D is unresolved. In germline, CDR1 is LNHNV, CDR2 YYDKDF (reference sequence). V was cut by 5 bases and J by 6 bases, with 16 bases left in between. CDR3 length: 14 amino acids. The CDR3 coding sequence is TGTGCCACCAGCGCCCGGACCTTCCTACATGGCTACACCTTC. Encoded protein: CATSARTFLHGYTF.

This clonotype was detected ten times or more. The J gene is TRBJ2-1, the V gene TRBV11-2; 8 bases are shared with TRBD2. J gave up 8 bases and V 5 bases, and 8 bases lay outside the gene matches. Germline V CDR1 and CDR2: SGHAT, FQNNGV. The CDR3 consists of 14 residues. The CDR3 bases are TGTGCCAGCAGCCCTCTCTCGCGGGGGGATGAGCAGTTCTTC. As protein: CASSPLSRGDEQFF.

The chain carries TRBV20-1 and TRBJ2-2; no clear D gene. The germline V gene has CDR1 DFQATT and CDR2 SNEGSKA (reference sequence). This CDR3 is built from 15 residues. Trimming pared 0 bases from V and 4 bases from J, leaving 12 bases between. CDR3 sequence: CSARDFSSSTGELFF. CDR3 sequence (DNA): TGCAGTGCTAGAGATTTTTCCTCGAGCACCGGGGAGCTGTTTTTT.

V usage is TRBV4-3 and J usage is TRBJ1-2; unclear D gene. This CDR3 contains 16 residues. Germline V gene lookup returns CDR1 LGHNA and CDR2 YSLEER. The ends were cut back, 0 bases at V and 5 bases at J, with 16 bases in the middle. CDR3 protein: CASSQDYGGFRYGYTF. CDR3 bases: TGCGCCAGCAGCCAAGATTACGGAGGGTTCCGGTATGGCTACACCTTC.

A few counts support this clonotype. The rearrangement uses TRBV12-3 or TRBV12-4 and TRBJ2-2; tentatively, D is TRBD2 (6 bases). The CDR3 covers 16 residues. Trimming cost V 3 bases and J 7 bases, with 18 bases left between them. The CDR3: CASSFGSAWGVGELFF. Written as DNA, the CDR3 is TGTGCCAGCAGTTTTGGGTCCGCGTGGGGGGTCGGGGAGCTGTTTTTT.

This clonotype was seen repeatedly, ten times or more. CDR3 coding DNA: TGCAGCGTGCGCAGACTAGCGGGGGACCAAGAGACCCAGTACTTC. It codes for CSVRRLAGDQETQYF. The chain links TRBV29-1 to TRBJ2-5; 12 bases are shared with TRBD2. This CDR3 has 15 residues. In germline, CDR1 is SQVTM, CDR2 ANQGSEA. Trimming removed 6 bases from V and 0 bases from J; junction bases left unmatched: 5.

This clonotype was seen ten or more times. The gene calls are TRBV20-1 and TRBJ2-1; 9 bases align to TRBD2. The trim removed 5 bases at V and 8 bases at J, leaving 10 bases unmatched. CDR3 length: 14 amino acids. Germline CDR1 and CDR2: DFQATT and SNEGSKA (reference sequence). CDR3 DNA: TGCAGTGCTCCGCGTAGCGGGGGCAGCGATGAGCAGTTCTTC. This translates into CSAPRSGGSDEQFF.

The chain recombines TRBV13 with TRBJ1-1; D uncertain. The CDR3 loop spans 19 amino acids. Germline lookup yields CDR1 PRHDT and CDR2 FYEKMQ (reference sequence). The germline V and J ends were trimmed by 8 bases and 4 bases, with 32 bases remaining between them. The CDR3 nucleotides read TGTGCCAGCCGTTACGGTTCCCCACGCCGACCCCAAGGGAGCACTGAAGCTTTCTTT. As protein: CASRYGSPRRPQGSTEAFF.

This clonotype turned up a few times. The DNA of the CDR3 is TGCAGTGCAGGCGGGGGTGTTTACAATGAGCAGTTCTTC. Its translation: CSAGGGVYNEQFF. J is TRBJ2-1 and V is TRBV20-1; 7 nucleotides agree with TRBD2. The CDR3 is made up of 13 amino acids. The trim removed 6 bases at V and 4 bases at J, leaving 6 bases unmatched. In germline, CDR1 is DFQATT, CDR2 SNEGSKA (reference sequence).

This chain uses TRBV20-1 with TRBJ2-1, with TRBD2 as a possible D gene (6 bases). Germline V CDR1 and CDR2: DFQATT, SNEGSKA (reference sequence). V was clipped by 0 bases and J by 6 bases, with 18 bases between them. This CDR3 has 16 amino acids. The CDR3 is CSARDTSTGDFNEQFF. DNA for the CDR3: TGCAGTGCTAGAGATACTAGTACGGGAGATTTCAATGAGCAGTTCTTC.

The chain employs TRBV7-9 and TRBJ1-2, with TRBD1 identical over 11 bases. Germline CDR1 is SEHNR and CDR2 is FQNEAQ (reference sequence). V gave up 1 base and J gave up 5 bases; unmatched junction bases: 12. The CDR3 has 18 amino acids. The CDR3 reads CASSLGTGGAKEGYGYTF. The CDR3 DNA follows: TGTGCCAGCAGCTTAGGGACAGGGGGCGCAAAGGAAGGGTATGGCTACACCTTC.

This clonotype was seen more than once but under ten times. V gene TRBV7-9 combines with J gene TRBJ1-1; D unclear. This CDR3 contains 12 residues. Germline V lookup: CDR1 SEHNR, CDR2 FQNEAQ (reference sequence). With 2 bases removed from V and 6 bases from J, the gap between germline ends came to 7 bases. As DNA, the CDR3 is TGTGCCAGCAGCTTATCCCGACCTGAAGCTTTCTTT. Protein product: CASSLSRPEAFF. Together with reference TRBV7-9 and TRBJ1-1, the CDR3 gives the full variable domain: DTGVSQNPRHKITKRGQNVTFRCDPISEHNRLYWYRQTLGQGPEFLTYFQNEAQLEKSRLLSDRFSAERPKGSFSTLEIQRTEQGDSAMYLCASSLSRPEAFFGQGTRLTVV.

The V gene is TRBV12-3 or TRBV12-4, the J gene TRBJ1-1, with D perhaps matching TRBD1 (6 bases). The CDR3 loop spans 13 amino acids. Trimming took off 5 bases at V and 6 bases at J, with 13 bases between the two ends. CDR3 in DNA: TGTGCCAGCAGTCGAGCGGGGGCAGCTGAAGCTTTCTTT. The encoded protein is CASSRAGAAEAFF.

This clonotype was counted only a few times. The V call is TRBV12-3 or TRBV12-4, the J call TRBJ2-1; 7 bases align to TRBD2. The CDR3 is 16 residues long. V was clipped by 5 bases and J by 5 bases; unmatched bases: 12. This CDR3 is CASSHLRGVTDNEQFF. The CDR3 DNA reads TGTGCCAGCAGTCATCTCCGGGGGGTCACGGACAATGAGCAGTTCTTC.